This TCR beta chain came from a study of blood T cell repertoires in COVID-19. Study context: Some COVID-19 samples were acute and others convalescent; all came from the United States, Italy and Spain.

Original handling: Estimates of nucleated cell counts were drawn from the amplification of reference gene primers. TCRdb's copy holds only in-frame clones and misses some; the assay was immunoSEQ multiplex PCR. V, J and clone size were drawn from that table, and D and trimming were deduced from the DNA. Here the sample spans 100,000 to 150,000 clones, under 85% being singletons. This clone occurred once. Germline CDR1 is SNHLY and CDR2 is FYNNEI. The CDR3 sequence is 17 residues long. V lost 3 bases to trimming and J lost 1 base; unmatched junction nucleotides: 12. The specimen sequenced was peripheral blood. The chain carries TRBV2 and TRBJ2-7; 7 positions match TRBD1. This clonotype originated in a man aged 55 to 70 with acute or convalescent COVID-19. The CDR3 nucleotides read TGTGCCAGCAGTGAGAGGACAGGATGGGGAACTTCCTACGAGCAGTACTTC. Its translation: CASSERTGWGTSYEQYF.